A single sample gave rise to the 21 T cell receptor beta chains below, sequenced in a study of blood T cells in healthy people across ages (dated by TCRdb to between 2014 and 2017). Receptor libraries were prepared by 5' RACE. Data came from an Illumina HiSeq 2500. A second PCR of about 6 to 11 cycles was performed with a sample-barcoded 5' primer and a J-beta primer mix. In TCRdb, the public reads were trimmed at Q25 with fastp and aligned with MiXCR, with productive beta chains retained. Each record represents a unique CDR3 protein, reported with the most common genes and DNA among its rows. This sample lists more than 650,000 distinct CDR3 sequences; 20% to 25% were detected once. The ten largest clones add up to approximately 20% of the sample. Source material: blood. The receptors were gathered from a man aged 65-85 years in good health.

A word on this clonotype: A junction boundary mismatches the germline segment, possibly from a read error. This chain connects TRBV4-2 to TRBJ1-1, with TRBD1 matching 10 bases. In germline, CDR1 is LGHNA, CDR2 YNFKEQ. The CDR3 has 19 amino acids. CDR3: CASSQFAGTGAPMNTEAFF. The CDR3, as DNA: TGTGCCAGCAGCCAATTCGCCGGGACAGGGGCCCCTATGAACACTGAAGCCTTCTTT.

The rearrangement links TRBV12-3 or TRBV12-4 to TRBJ2-1, with 7 bases aligning to TRBD1. This CDR3 has 17 residues. Trimming took 5 bases from V and 0 from J; bases not matched to a gene: 10. CDR3 residues: CASSPDRSPSSYNEQFF. The CDR3 coding sequence is TGTGCCAGCAGTCCGGACAGGAGTCCGAGCTCCTACAATGAGCAGTTCTTC.

CDR3 nucleotides: TGTGCCAGCAGTTACACTCAACAGGGGGCTGGCGGCTACACCTTC. Amino acid sequence: CASSYTQQGAGGYTF. V usage is TRBV6-2 or TRBV6-3 and J usage is TRBJ1-2; 9 bases line up with TRBD1. This CDR3 is built from 15 residues. Germline loops: CDR1 MNHEY, CDR2 SVGEGT. V was clipped by 2 bases and J by 8 bases; unmatched bases: 9.

The chain combines TRBV20-1 with TRBJ2-2; a weak D match, TRBD2 (6 bases). Trimming shortened V by 6 bases and J by 1 base, and 9 bases separated the two germline ends. The CDR3 covers 13 residues. CDR1 and CDR2 from the germline V gene are DFQATT and SNEGSKA (reference sequence). The CDR3 nucleotides read TGCAGTGCGCTAGCGAGGAACACCGGGGAGCTGTTTTTT. This translates into CSALARNTGELFF.

In regard to this clonotype: Lacking the conserved final phenylalanine or tryptophan, this CDR3 likely reflects a read error. The chain carries TRBV5-1 and TRBJ1-4; perhaps TRBD1 as D (5 bases). This CDR3 region has 15 residues. Germline CDR1 is SGHRS and CDR2 is YFSETQ. Trimming stripped 4 bases from V and 0 bases from J, with 10 bases between. The CDR3 coding sequence is TGCGCCAGCAGCGCCCAGGGAACAACTAATGAAAAACTGTTTTAT. Protein product: CASSAQGTTNEKLFY.

This clonotype was observed a handful of times. This chain links TRBV5-4 with TRBJ2-4; D is unclear. CDR3 length equals 16 residues. V lost 4 bases and J lost 7, with 21 bases in between. Per germline, CDR1 SGHNT and CDR2 YYREEE (reference sequence). The CDR3 region has the DNA TGTGCCAGCAGCCGTCGCGACCCTACTAAGGGTAACATTCAGTACTTC. It codes for CASSRRDPTKGNIQYF.

The V and J genes are TRBV28 and TRBJ1-1, with a tentative D call TRBD1 (6 bases). Germline CDR1 MDHEN, CDR2 SYDVKM. The CDR3 covers 13 residues. The CDR3: CVAKGDPRTEAFF. The CDR3 DNA follows: TGTGTCGCAAAGGGGGATCCTCGCACTGAAGCTTTCTTT.

The chain has TRBV27 and TRBJ2-5; 9 bases agree with TRBD1. The J call may be incorrect, as the DNA end agrees better with TRBJ2-1. Germline CDR1 reads MNHEY; CDR2 reads SMNVEV (reference sequence). The CDR3 is 16 residues long. The CDR3, as DNA: TGTGCCAGCAGCTTGTTTGGGACAGGGAGCGTCAATGAGCAGTTCTTC. It yields the protein CASSLFGTGSVNEQFF.

This clonotype was seen more than once but under ten times. The chain joins TRBV12-3 or TRBV12-4 to TRBJ2-5; D perhaps matches TRBD2 (6 bases). The CDR3 covers 11 residues. With 8 bases removed from V and 5 bases from J, the gap between germline ends came to 9 bases. CDR3 protein: CASLRGETQYF. In DNA form, the CDR3 reads TGTGCCAGCCTACGGGGGGAGACCCAGTACTTC.

The gene calls are TRBV11-2 and TRBJ2-1; D not certain. The CDR3 loop spans 14 amino acids. Germline CDR1 SGHAT, CDR2 FQNNGV. Deletions cut 4 bases from V and 8 bases from J, with 15 bases between. The CDR3 region is CASSYLSNVDEQFF. The DNA of the CDR3 is TGTGCCAGCAGCTATCTATCTAACGTGGATGAGCAGTTCTTC.

The chain links TRBV7-3 to TRBJ1-1; TRBD1 might be the D (6 bases). V dropped 5 bases and J dropped 4 bases, with 17 bases sitting between them. Germline V gene sequence: CDR1 SGHTA, CDR2 FQGTGA. The CDR3 covers 15 residues. CDR3 DNA: TGTGCCAGCAGCCCACAGGGAGGGGGAAGCACTGAAGCTTTCTTT. This gives the protein CASSPQGGGSTEAFF.

The chain employs TRBV19 and TRBJ1-2; D is perhaps TRBD1 (6 bases). The CDR3 loop spans 13 amino acids. Germline V gene lookup returns CDR1 LNHDA and CDR2 SQIVND (reference sequence). The V and J ends lost 7 bases and 5 bases respectively, with 14 bases between them. The CDR3 DNA reads as TGTGCCAGTACCCCCGACAGGATTTATGGCTACACCTTC. Residues: CASTPDRIYGYTF.

To note about this clonotype: Germline is not matched at one junction end, which may reflect a read error. This chain connects TRBV4-3 to TRBJ2-3, with D hard to call. CDR3 length equals 16 residues. The germline CDR1 and CDR2 sequences are LGHNA and YSLEER. CDR3 residues: CASNQDLVSGTDTQYF. CDR3 DNA: TGCGCCAGCAACCAAGATTTAGTCTCCGGGACAGATACGCAGTATTTT.

V is TRBV7-2 and J is TRBJ1-2; D uncertain. V lost 2 bases and J 0 bases, leaving 4 bases between the germline ends. The CDR3 is 13 residues long. Looked up from germline, CDR1 is SGHTA and CDR2 is FQGNSA. The CDR3 protein is CASSLNTNYGYTF. In DNA, the CDR3 is TGTGCCAGCAGCTTAAACACTAACTATGGCTACACCTTC.

This clonotype was detected only a few times. V gene TRBV27 combines with J gene TRBJ2-7; 7 bases are shared with TRBD2. This CDR3 has 16 amino acids. Trimming took 2 bases from V and 0 from J; bases not matched to a gene: 7. Germline V gives CDR1 MNHEY, CDR2 SMNVEV (reference sequence). Here the CDR3 DNA reads TGTGCCAGCAGTTTACGGCGGGGGTTACGCTCCTACGAGCAGTACTTC. Its translation: CASSLRRGLRSYEQYF.

A few counts support this clonotype. The chain combines TRBV29-1 with TRBJ2-2; D gene uncertain. Trimming stripped 7 bases from V and 2 bases from J, with 8 bases between. Germline CDR1 and CDR2: SQVTM and ANQGSEA. The CDR3 has 12 amino acids. This CDR3 is CSAKRNTGELFF. The CDR3 DNA reads TGCAGCGCTAAGCGAAACACCGGGGAGCTGTTTTTT.

This rearrangement joins TRBV12-3 or TRBV12-4 to TRBJ2-5, with 9 bases lining up with TRBD2. The J segment lost 11 bases and the V segment lost 6 bases, leaving 13 bases of the junction unmatched. The CDR3 sequence is 14 residues long. The CDR3 nucleotides read TGTGCCAGCAGCTACCGGGGGAGACTAGCGGAGCAGTACTTC. Encoded protein: CASSYRGRLAEQYF.

This clonotype was seen a handful of times. The V call is TRBV27, the J call TRBJ2-4; D perhaps matches TRBD1 (6 bases). The ends were cut back, 5 bases at V and 7 bases at J, with 18 bases in the middle. From germline, CDR1 is MNHEY and CDR2 SMNVEV (reference sequence). This CDR3 contains 15 residues. The CDR3 nucleotides read TGTGCCAGCAGTCAGGCAGGGGCACTGAGGAACATTCAGTACTTC. Amino acid sequence: CASSQAGALRNIQYF.

The chain uses TRBV28 and TRBJ1-1; 11 bases match TRBD1. The ends lost 6 bases at V and 4 bases at J; junction bases unmatched: 10. The germline CDR1 and CDR2 sequences are MDHEN and SYDVKM. The CDR3 covers 16 residues. The CDR3 DNA reads TGTGCCAGCAGACGCGGACAGGGGGCGATTGGCACTGAAGCTTTCTTT. It encodes CASRRGQGAIGTEAFF.

This clonotype was counted between two and nine times. The CDR3 spells CASSSRQAPTDTQYF. The CDR3 DNA follows: TGTGCCAGCAGCTCCCGACAGGCCCCCACGGATACGCAGTATTTT. The chain has TRBV7-6 and TRBJ2-3, with D possibly matching TRBD1 (6 bases). CDR1 SGHVS and CDR2 FNYEAQ come from the germline V gene. CDR3 length: 15 amino acids. V dropped 4 bases and J dropped 6 bases, with 17 bases sitting between them.

The chain is built from TRBV27 and TRBJ2-4; D is unclear. The CDR3 has 13 residues. The V gene lost 7 bases and the J gene lost 0 bases, with 7 bases spanning the gap. CDR1 is MNHEY, CDR2 SMNVEV, per germline (reference sequence). The CDR3 region has the DNA TGTGCCAGCATGGAGATAGCCAAAAACATTCAGTACTTC. Amino acids: CASMEIAKNIQYF.